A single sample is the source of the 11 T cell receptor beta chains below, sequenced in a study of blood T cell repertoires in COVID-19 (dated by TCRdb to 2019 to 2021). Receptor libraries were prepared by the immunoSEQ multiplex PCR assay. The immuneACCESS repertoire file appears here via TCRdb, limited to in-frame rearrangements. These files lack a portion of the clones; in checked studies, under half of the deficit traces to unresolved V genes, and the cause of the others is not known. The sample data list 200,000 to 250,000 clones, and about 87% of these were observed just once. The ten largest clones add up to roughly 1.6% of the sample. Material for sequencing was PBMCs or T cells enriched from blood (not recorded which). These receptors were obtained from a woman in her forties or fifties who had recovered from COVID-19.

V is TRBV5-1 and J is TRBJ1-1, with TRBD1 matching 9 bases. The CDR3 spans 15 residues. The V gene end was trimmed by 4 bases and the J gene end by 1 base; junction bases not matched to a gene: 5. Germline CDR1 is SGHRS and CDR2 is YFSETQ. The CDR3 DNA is TGCGCCAGCAGCAGGGACAGGGCGGCGAACACTGAAGCTTTCTTT. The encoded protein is CASSRDRAANTEAFF.

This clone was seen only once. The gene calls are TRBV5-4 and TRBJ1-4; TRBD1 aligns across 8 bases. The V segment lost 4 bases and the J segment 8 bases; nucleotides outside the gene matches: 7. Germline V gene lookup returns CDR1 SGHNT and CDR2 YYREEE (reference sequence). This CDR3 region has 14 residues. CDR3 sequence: CASSPGQGGEKLFF. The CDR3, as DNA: TGTGCCAGCAGCCCAGGACAGGGTGGGGAAAAACTGTTTTTT.

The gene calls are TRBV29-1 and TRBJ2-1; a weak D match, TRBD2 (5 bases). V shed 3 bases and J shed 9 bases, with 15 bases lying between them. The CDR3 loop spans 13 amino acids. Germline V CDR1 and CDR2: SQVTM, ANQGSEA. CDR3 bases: TGCAGCGTTGAGGTTCAAGCGGAAGGTGAGCAGTTCTTC. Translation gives CSVEVQAEGEQFF.

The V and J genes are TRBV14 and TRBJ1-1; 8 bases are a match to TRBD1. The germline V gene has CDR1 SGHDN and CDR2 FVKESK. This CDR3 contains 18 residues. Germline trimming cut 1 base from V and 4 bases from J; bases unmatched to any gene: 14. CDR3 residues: CASSQALGQGSFRTEAFF. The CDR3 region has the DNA TGTGCCAGCAGCCAAGCCCTTGGACAGGGTTCTTTTCGCACTGAAGCTTTCTTT.

The DNA for the CDR3 is TGTGCCAGCAGCTTATTACCGCAGGGATTTAGCAATCAGCCCCAGCATTTT. Translation: CASSLLPQGFSNQPQHF. The rearrangement links TRBV7-9 to TRBJ1-5; D perhaps matches TRBD1 (5 bases). Germline-derived CDR1 and CDR2 are SEHNR and FQNEAQ (reference sequence). The CDR3 consists of 17 residues. V lost 2 bases to trimming and J lost 0 bases, with 14 bases between them.

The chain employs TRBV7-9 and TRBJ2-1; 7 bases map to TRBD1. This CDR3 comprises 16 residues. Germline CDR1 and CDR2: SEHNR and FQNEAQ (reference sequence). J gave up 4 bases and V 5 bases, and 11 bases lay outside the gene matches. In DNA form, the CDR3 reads TGTGCCAGCAGCACCTACAGGGGCCCGTCGTACAATGAGCAGTTCTTC. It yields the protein CASSTYRGPSYNEQFF. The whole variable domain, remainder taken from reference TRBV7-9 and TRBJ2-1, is DTGVSQNPRHKITKRGQNVTFRCDPISEHNRLYWYRQTLGQGPEFLTYFQNEAQLEKSRLLSDRFSAERPKGSFSTLEIQRTEQGDSAMYLCASSTYRGPSYNEQFFGPGTRLTVL.

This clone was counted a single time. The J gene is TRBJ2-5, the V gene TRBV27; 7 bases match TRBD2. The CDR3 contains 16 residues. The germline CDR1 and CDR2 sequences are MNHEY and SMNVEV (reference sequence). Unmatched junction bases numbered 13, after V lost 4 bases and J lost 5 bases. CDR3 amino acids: CASSSRTAAGVETQYF. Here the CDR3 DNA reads TGTGCCAGCAGTTCCAGGACTGCCGCGGGGGTGGAGACCCAGTACTTC.

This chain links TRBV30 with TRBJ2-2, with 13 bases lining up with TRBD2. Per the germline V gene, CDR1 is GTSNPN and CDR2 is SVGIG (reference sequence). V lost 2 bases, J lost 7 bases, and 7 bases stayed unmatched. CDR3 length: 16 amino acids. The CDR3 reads CAWSYGLAGVIGELFF. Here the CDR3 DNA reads TGTGCCTGGAGTTACGGACTAGCGGGAGTAATCGGGGAGCTGTTTTTT.

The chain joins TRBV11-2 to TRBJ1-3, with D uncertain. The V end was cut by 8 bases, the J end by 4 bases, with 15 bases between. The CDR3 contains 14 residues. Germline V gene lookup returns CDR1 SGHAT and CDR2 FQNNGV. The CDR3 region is CASWAPGAGNTIYF. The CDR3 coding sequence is TGTGCCAGCTGGGCCCCGGGAGCGGGAAACACCATATATTTT.

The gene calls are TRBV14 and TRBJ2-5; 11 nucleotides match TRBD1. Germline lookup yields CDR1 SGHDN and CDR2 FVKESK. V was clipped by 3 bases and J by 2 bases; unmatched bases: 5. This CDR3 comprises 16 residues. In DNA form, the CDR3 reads TGTGCCAGCAGCCATCGGGACAGGGGGTGGCAAGAGACCCAGTACTTC. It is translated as CASSHRDRGWQETQYF. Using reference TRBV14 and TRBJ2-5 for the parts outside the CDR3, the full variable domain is EAGVTQFPSHSVIEKGQTVTLRCDPISGHDNLYWYRRVMGKEIKFLLHFVKESKQDESGMPNNRFLAERTGGTYSTLKVQPAELEDSGVYFCASSHRDRGWQETQYFGPGTRLLVL.

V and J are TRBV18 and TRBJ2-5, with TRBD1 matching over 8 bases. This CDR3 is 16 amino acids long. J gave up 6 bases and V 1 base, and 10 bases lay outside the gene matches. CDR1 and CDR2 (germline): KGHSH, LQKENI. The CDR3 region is CASSPLQGASVKTQYF. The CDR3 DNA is TGTGCCAGCTCACCACTCCAGGGGGCGAGTGTGAAGACCCAGTACTTC.